This T cell receptor beta chain was recovered during a study of response to subunit inactivated influenza vaccine. About this clonotype: Its antigen is not known.

This CDR3 region has 17 residues. Trimming removed 0 bases from V and 0 bases from J, with 11 bases in between. CDR1 and CDR2 (germline): SGHTA, FQGNSA. TCRdb re-called the RT-PCR reads through MiXCR, storing one row per CDR3 protein. The sample lists hundreds of thousands of distinct CDR3 sequences, under 20% occurring once. Study results and limitations: T cells newly recruited by each seasonal influenza vaccination are few, the authors suggested.

This chain connects TRBV7-2 to TRBJ2-2; tentatively, D is TRBD2 (5 bases). The sample consisted of PBMCs from blood, taken roughly 5 days after vaccination. The receptor comes from a man aged 50 or older who received an inactivated influenza vaccine. CDR3 DNA: TGTGCCAGCAGCTTAGCCCGCGGGTTCGCGAACACCGGGGAGCTGTTTTTT. Protein sequence: CASSLARGFANTGELFF.